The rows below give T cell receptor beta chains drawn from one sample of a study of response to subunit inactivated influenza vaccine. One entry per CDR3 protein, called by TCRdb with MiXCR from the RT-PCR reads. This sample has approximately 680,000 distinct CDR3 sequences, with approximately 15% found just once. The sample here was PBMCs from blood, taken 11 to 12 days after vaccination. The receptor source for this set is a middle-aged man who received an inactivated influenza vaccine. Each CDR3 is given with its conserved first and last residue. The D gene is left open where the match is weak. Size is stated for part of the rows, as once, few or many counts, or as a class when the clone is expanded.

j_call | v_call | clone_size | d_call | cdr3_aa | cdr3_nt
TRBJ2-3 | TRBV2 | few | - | CASTGHTSTDTQYF | TGTGCCAGCACCGGGCACACAAGCACAGATACGCAGTATTTT
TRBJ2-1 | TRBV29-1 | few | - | CSVVGLPYNEQFF | TGCAGCGTTGTAGGCCTCCCCTACAATGAGCAGTTCTTC
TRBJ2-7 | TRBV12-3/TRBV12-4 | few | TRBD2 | CASTSGASGTFEQYF | TGTGCCAGCACCAGCGGAGCTAGCGGGACCTTCGAGCAGTACTTC
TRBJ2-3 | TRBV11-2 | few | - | CASSLGRVWHLF | TGTGCCAGCAGCTTAGGGCGAGTTTGGCACCTCTTT
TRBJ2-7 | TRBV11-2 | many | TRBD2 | CASSPGGISYEQYF | TGTGCCAGCAGCCCGGGGGGAATTAGCTACGAGCAGTACTTC
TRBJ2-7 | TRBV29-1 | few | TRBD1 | CSVGDRGRDYEQYF | TGCAGCGTAGGCGACAGGGGGCGGGACTACGAGCAGTACTTC
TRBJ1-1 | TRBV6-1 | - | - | CASSEEWGNTEAFF | TGTGCCAGCAGTGAAGAATGGGGTAACACTGAAGCTTTCTTT
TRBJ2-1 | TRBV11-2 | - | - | CASSLVGRRGNNNEQFF | TGTGCCAGCAGCTTAGTCGGAAGGCGAGGGAACAACAATGAGCAGTTCTTC
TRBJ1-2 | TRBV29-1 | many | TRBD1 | CSALTGGVSVYTF | TGCAGCGCCCTAACAGGGGGCGTTTCAGTCTACACCTTC
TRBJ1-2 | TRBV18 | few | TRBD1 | CASANLGQPSNYGYTF | TGTGCCAGCGCTAATCTGGGACAGCCTAGCAACTATGGCTACACCTTC
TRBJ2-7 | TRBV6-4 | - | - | CASSTTTYEQYF | TGTGCCAGCAGTACTACTACCTACGAGCAGTACTTC
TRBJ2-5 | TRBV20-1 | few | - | CSARPALGPQETQYF | TGCAGTGCTAGACCAGCGCTGGGGCCTCAAGAGACCCAGTACTTC
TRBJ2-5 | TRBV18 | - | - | CASSPRQGHGETQYF | TGTGCCAGCTCACCACGGCAGGGACACGGAGAGACCCAGTACTTC
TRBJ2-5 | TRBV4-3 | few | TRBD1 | CASSQSIGQGVTQYF | TGCGCCAGCAGCCAATCTATAGGACAGGGGGTGACCCAGTACTTC
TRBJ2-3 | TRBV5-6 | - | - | CASSLASSVIGDTQYF | TGTGCCAGCAGCTTGGCCAGTTCGGTGATCGGAGATACGCAGTATTTT
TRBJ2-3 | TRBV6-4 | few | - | CASSDNRERGTDTQYF | TGTGCCAGCAGTGACAATCGGGAGAGAGGCACAGATACGCAGTATTTT
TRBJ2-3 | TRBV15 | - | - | CATSRVGSLTDTQYF | TGTGCCACCAGCAGAGTTGGCAGCCTCACAGATACGCAGTATTTT
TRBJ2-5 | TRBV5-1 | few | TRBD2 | CASSLSEAGGGTQYF | TGCGCCAGCAGCTTGTCAGAGGCGGGAGGAGGGACCCAGTACTTC
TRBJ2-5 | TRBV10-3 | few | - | CAISESTPGSQETQYF | TGTGCCATCAGTGAGTCGACCCCTGGCAGCCAAGAGACCCAGTACTTC
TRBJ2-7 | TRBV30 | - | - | CAWRGDSYEQYF | TGTGCCTGGAGGGGGGACTCCTACGAGCAGTACTTC
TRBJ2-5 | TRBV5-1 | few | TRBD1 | CASSLDLTRDSRETQYF | TGCGCCAGCAGCTTGGACCTAACCCGGGACAGTAGAGAGACCCAGTACTTC
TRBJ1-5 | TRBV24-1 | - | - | CATSAGDQPQHF | TGTGCCACCAGTGCAGGGGATCAGCCCCAGCATTTT
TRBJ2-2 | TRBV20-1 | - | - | CSARDFGKRTGELFF | TGCAGTGCTAGAGATTTTGGGAAGCGGACCGGGGAGCTGTTTTTT
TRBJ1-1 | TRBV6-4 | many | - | CASSDSFLPPNTEAFF | TGTGCCAGCAGTGACAGTTTTTTGCCCCCGAACACTGAAGCTTTCTTT
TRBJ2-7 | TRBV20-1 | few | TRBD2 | CSATGEGYEQYF | TGCAGTGCAACGGGGGAGGGATACGAGCAGTACTTC
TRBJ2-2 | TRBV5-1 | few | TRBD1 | CASSLSWTGATGELFF | TGCGCCAGCAGCTTGAGTTGGACAGGGGCCACCGGGGAGCTGTTTTTT
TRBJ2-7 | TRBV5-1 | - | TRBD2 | CASSYAGGPEEQYF | TGCGCCAGCAGCTACGCGGGAGGGCCGGAGGAGCAGTACTTC
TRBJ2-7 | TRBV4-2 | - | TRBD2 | CASSQDPQRGHYEQYF | TGTGCCAGCAGCCAAGATCCCCAGCGGGGGCACTACGAGCAGTACTTC